The entry below describes one TCR beta chain. The antigen is not known. This sample is part of a study of OX40 agonist ivuxolimab in advanced cancers. Overall study results and limits: With doses of 0.1-3.0 mg/kg, partial responders showed among the lowest clonal expansion.

The method was immunoSEQ multiplex PCR; TCRdb's version includes in-frame clones alone and lacks a portion of them. The sample holds approximately 10,000 clones, roughly four fifths seen once. CDR1 is SGHAT and CDR2 is FQNNGV in the germline V gene. The length of the CDR3 is 18 residues. V gave up 5 bases and J gave up 3 bases, with 24 bases separating them. This rearrangement joins TRBV11-2 to TRBJ2-3, with D perhaps assigned TRBD1 or TRBD2 (5 bases each). This sample comprised CD4+ or CD8+ T cells sorted from blood, obtained in a trial of the OX40 agonist ivuxolimab. The receptor was isolated from an adult with an advanced solid tumor such as melanoma, head and neck, liver or kidney cancer. This CDR3 is CASSPRNPGPRRTDTQYF. The CDR3 region has the DNA TGTGCCAGCAGCCCACGCAACCCGGGACCAAGAAGGACAGATACGCAGTATTTT.